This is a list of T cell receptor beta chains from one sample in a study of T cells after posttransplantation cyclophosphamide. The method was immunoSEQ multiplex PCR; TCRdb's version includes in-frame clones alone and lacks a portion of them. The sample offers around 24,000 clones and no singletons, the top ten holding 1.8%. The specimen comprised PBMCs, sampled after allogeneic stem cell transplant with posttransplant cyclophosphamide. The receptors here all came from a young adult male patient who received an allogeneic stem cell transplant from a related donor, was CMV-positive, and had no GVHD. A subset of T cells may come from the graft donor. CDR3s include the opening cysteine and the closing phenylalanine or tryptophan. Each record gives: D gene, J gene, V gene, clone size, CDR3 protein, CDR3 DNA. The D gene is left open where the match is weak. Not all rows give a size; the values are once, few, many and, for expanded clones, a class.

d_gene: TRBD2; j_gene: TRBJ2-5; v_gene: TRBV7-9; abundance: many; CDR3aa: CASSPGLGGTQYF; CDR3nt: TGTGCCAGCAGCCCGGGACTAGGCGGGACCCAGTACTTC
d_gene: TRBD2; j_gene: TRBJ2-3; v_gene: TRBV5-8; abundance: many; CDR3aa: CASSWGLAGAGDTQYF; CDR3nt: TGTGCCAGCAGCTGGGGACTAGCGGGAGCGGGAGATACGCAGTATTTT
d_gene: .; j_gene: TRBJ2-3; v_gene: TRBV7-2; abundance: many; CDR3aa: CASRRLLSIVDTQYF; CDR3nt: TGTGCCAGCAGGAGACTCCTTTCCATAGTAGATACGCAGTATTTT
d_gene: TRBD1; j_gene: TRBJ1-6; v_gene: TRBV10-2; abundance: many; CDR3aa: CASSHFTSNRGTNSPLHF; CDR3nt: TGCGCCAGCAGTCACTTTACCAGCAACAGGGGAACTAATTCACCCCTCCACTTT
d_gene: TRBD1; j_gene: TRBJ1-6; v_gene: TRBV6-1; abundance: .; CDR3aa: CASSEAGQGYNSPLHF; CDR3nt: TGTGCCAGCAGTGAAGCGGGACAGGGTTATAATTCACCCCTCCACTTT
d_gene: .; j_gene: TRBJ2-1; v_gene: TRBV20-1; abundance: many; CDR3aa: CSASWDIEQFF; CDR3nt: TGCAGCGCTTCGTGGGACATTGAGCAGTTCTTC
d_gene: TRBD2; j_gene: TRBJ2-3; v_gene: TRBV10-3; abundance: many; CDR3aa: CAIRSGRVSDTQYF; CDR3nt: TGTGCCATCAGGAGCGGGAGGGTCTCAGATACGCAGTATTTT
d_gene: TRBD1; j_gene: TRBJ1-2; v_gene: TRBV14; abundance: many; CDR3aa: CASSQSGQPANYGYTF; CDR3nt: TGTGCCAGCAGCCAATCGGGACAGCCAGCTAACTATGGCTACACCTTC
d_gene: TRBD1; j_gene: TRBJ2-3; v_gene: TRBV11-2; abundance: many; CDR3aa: CASSLVDRGLSTDTQYF; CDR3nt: TGTGCCAGCAGCTTAGTCGACAGGGGGCTTAGCACAGATACGCAGTATTTT
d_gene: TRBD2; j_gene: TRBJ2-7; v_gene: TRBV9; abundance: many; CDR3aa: CASSPGTSGLGEQYF; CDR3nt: TGTGCCAGCAGCCCCGGGACTAGCGGGTTAGGCGAGCAGTACTTC
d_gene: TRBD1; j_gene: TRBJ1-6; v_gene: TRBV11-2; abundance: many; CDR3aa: CASSQPRGLSSPLHF; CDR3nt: TGTGCCAGCAGCCAGCCCAGGGGGCTAAGTTCACCCCTCCACTTT
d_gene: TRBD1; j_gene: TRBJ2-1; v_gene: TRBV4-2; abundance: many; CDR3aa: CASSQEGTGHDEQFF; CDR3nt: TGTGCCAGCAGCCAAGAAGGGACAGGGCACGATGAGCAGTTCTTC
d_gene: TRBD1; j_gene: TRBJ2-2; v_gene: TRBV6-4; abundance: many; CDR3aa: CASSVQGGNTGELFF; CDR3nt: TGTGCCAGCAGTGTACAGGGGGGAAACACCGGGGAGCTGTTTTTT
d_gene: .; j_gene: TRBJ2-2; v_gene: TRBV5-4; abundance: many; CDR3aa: CASSSESVGELFF; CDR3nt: TGTGCCAGCAGCTCCGAGTCTGTCGGGGAGCTGTTTTTT
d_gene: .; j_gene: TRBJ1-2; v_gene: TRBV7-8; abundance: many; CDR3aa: CASSLAVGVIYGYTF; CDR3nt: TGTGCCAGCAGCTTAGCGGTGGGAGTTATCTATGGCTACACCTTC
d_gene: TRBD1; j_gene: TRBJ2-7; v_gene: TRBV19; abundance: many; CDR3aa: CASSMGTGAEYEQYF; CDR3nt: TGTGCCAGTAGTATGGGGACAGGGGCGGAATACGAGCAGTACTTC
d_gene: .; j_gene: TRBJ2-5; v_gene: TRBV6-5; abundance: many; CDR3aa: CASSYSGLLETQYF; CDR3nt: TGTGCCAGCAGTTACTCCGGACTATTAGAGACCCAGTACTTC
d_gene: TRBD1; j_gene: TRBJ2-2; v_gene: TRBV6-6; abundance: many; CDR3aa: CASTRTGGDTGELFF; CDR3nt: TGTGCCAGCACCAGGACAGGGGGAGACACCGGGGAGCTGTTTTTT
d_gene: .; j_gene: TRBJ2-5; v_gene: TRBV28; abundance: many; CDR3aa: CASSLYYTSSYF; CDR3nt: TGTGCCAGCAGTTTATACTATACTAGCTCTTACTTC
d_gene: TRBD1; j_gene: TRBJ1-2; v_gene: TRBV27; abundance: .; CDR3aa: CASSFTTGAGNGYTF; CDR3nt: TGTGCCAGCAGTTTCACGACAGGGGCTGGGAATGGCTACACCTTC
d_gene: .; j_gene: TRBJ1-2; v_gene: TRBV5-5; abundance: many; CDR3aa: CASSLVAGSNYGYTF; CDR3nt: TGTGCCAGCAGCTTGGTGGCAGGCTCAAACTATGGCTACACCTTC
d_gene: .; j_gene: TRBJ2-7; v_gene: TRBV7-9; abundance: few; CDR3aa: CASSLSGVYEQYF; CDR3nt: TGTGCCAGCAGCTTATCGGGGGTCTACGAGCAGTACTTC
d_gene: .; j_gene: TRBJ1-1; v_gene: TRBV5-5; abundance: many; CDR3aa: CASLADSGHTEAFF; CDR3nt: TGTGCCAGCCTTGCCGACAGCGGGCACACTGAAGCTTTCTTT